The text below deals with one T cell receptor beta chain. The data originate from a study of blood T cell repertoires in COVID-19. Study details: Sample material is recorded as cDNA or gDNA derived from T cells, B-cell-depleted T cells, or PBMCs.

The CDR3 sequence is 15 residues long. The V and J ends lost 2 bases and 10 bases, in that order; junction bases with no gene match: 9. The germline gives CDR1 SEHNR, CDR2 FQNEAQ (reference sequence). The authors' processing: Amplification of reference gene primers was used by the study to estimate nucleated cell counts. The method was immunoSEQ multiplex PCR; TCRdb's version includes in-frame clones alone and lacks a portion of them. V, J and clone size were drawn from that table, and D and trimming were deduced from the DNA. Of 150,000 to 190,000 clones detected, approximately 84% appear once; the ten largest clones hold less than 10%.

Sequenced input: peripheral blood. The rearrangement links TRBV7-9 to TRBJ2-1, with 9 bases matching TRBD2. This sequence originates from a woman aged 55-70 years with COVID-19, enrolled during active disease. Here the CDR3 reads CASSLMVPSGNEQFF. The CDR3 DNA reads as TGTGCCAGCAGCTTAATGGTTCCTAGCGGGAACGAGCAGTTCTTC.